The 26 T cell receptor beta chains presented below share a single source sample, sequenced in a study of blood T cells in healthy people across ages. Using a J-beta primer mix together with a sample-barcoded 5' primer, a second PCR was run for roughly 6 to 11 cycles. In TCRdb, the 5' RACE reads were re-called with MiXCR into one record per CDR3 protein. In the table there are around 1,800,000 distinct CDR3 sequences, around 42% of which are singletons. Sequenced material: blood. These receptors were obtained from a human donor in good health.

This clonotype has a handful of counts. V gene TRBV5-1 combines with J gene TRBJ2-5; 8 positions agree with TRBD2. V was pared by 2 bases and J by 1 base, with 4 bases of the junction left unmatched. The length of the CDR3 is 15 residues. The germline CDR1 and CDR2 sequences are SGHRS and YFSETQ. DNA of the CDR3: TGCGCCAGCAGCTTAAGCGGGGGATTCCAAGAGACCCAGTACTTC. Amino acids: CASSLSGGFQETQYF.

The chain joins TRBV4-3 to TRBJ2-3; 9 bases fit TRBD2. The CDR3 covers 18 residues. Germline CDR1 reads LGHNA; CDR2 reads YSLEER. The V and J ends lost 1 base and 2 bases, in that order; junction bases with no gene match: 10. CDR3 DNA: TGCGCCAGCAGCCAAGGAGAAACCAGCGGGGGGTACACAGATACGCAGTATTTT. This gives the protein CASSQGETSGGYTDTQYF.

The rearrangement uses TRBV7-2 and TRBJ1-2; tentative D call: TRBD1 (6 bases). Germline assignment: CDR1 SGHTA and CDR2 FQGNSA. The germline V and J ends were trimmed by 5 bases and 4 bases, with 23 bases remaining between them. The CDR3 loop spans 17 amino acids. The chain's CDR3 is CASSPKGETPNFYGYTF. As DNA, the CDR3 is TGTGCCAGCAGCCCCAAGGGGGAGACACCCAACTTCTATGGCTACACCTTC.

A remark on this clonotype: It is unclear where the CDR3 begins or ends on the DNA, so no DNA is shown, and the CDR3 is as TCRdb lists it. The rearrangement joins TRBV21-1 to TRBJ2-1; the table names TRBD2, a call not compared with the DNA. TRBV21-1 is flagged as a pseudogene. Counting both end residues, the CDR3 totals 16 amino acids. CDR3 protein: CAGSRVGGGAKVEQFF.

This clonotype was seen repeatedly, ten times or more. This chain uses TRBV6-6 with TRBJ1-6; D gene unclear. V was cut by 7 bases and J by 10 bases, with 14 bases left in between. In germline, CDR1 is MNHNY, CDR2 SVGAGI (reference sequence). This CDR3 spans 13 amino acids. The CDR3: CASTRSPESPLHF. In DNA, the CDR3 is TGTGCCAGCACCCGCAGTCCGGAGTCACCCCTCCACTTT.

In nucleotides, the CDR3 is TGTGCCAGCAGTCGGAACGGGGGACCCTCCTACAATGAGCAGTTCTTC. Protein: CASSRNGGPSYNEQFF. This chain links TRBV5-5 with TRBJ2-1; TRBD2 is a possible D gene (6 bases). Germline loops: CDR1 SGHKS, CDR2 YYEKEE (reference sequence). The V end was cut by 5 bases, the J end by 0 bases, with 15 bases between. The CDR3 consists of 16 residues. Full variable domain (rest looked up from reference TRBV5-5 and TRBJ2-1): DAGVTQSPTHLIKTRGQQVTLRCSPISGHKSVSWYQQVLGQGPQFIFQYYEKEERGRGNFPDRFSARQFPNYSSELNVNALLLGDSALYLCASSRNGGPSYNEQFFGPGTRLTVL.

This clonotype appeared a single time. A read error may account for a junction end that differs from germline. The chain uses TRBV27 and TRBJ2-5, with D unclear. Germline V lookup: CDR1 MNHEY, CDR2 SMNVEV (reference sequence). This CDR3 region has 11 residues. CDR3: CASSDQGTQYF. The CDR3 bases are TGTGCCAGCAGTGATCAAGGGACCCAGTACTTC.

The rearrangement joins TRBV7-6 to TRBJ2-7; a weak D match, TRBD2 (6 bases). The CDR3 has 14 residues. Germline V gene sequence: CDR1 SGHVS, CDR2 FNYEAQ. V lost 5 bases, J lost 4 bases, and 15 bases lay in between. The CDR3, as DNA: TGTGCCAGCAGCCCCATGGTTGGGGGGTACGAGCAGTACTTC. It codes for CASSPMVGGYEQYF.

The chain is built from TRBV20-1 and TRBJ1-1; D remains ambiguous. This CDR3 comprises 13 residues. V dropped 6 bases and J dropped 6 bases, with 17 bases sitting between them. Germline CDR1 is DFQATT and CDR2 is SNEGSKA (reference sequence). The CDR3 nucleotides read TGCAGTGCCCCACCGTTCCCCCAGGCTGAAGCTTTCTTT. Translation gives CSAPPFPQAEAFF.

About this clonotype itself: This may stem from a read error, because a much larger clone lies one nucleotide away. The CDR3 DNA reads TGCAGTGCTACACGGTACTATGGCTACACCTTC. Amino acid sequence: CSATRYYGYTF. The V and J genes are TRBV20-1 and TRBJ1-2; D is undetermined. The germline CDR1 and CDR2 sequences are DFQATT and SNEGSKA (reference sequence). This CDR3 spans 11 amino acids. Trimming stripped 4 bases from V and 3 bases from J, with 6 bases between.

The genes are TRBV6-1 and TRBJ1-2; D possibly corresponds to TRBD1 (6 bases). V was pared by 5 bases and J by 1 base, with 14 bases between. Looked up from germline, CDR1 is MNHNS and CDR2 is SASEGT. This CDR3 region has 15 residues. The CDR3 reads CASSNSGTLNYGYTF. The DNA of the CDR3 is TGTGCCAGCAGTAACTCCGGGACACTTAACTATGGCTACACCTTC.

This chain connects TRBV6-6 to TRBJ1-2; D gene ambiguous. Trimming removed 6 bases from V and 0 bases from J, with 11 bases in between. CDR1 and CDR2 from the germline V gene are MNHNY and SVGAGI (reference sequence). The length of the CDR3 is 14 residues. CDR3 sequence: CASRTQPANYGYTF. The DNA for the CDR3 is TGTGCCAGCAGGACACAGCCAGCTAACTATGGCTACACCTTC.

Notes on this clonotype: Given a much more abundant clone one base away, this may be a read error. The CDR3 region is CASNGQVSSGANVLTF. The CDR3 region has the DNA TGTGCCAGCAACGGACAGGTAAGCTCTGGGGCCAACGTCCTGACTTTC. The chain has TRBV9 and TRBJ2-6; 7 bases agree with TRBD1. The CDR3 runs 16 residues. Unmatched junction bases numbered 6, after V lost 6 bases and J lost 0 bases. Germline-derived CDR1 and CDR2 are SGDLS and YYNGEE.

This clonotype was seen a handful of times. The chain is built from TRBV7-9 and TRBJ2-5; 9 bases agree with TRBD2. With V trimmed by 7 bases and J by 2 bases, 8 bases remained unmatched. The CDR3 is made up of 15 amino acids. CDR1 and CDR2 from the germline V gene are SEHNR and FQNEAQ (reference sequence). The CDR3 reads CASTTRLAGQETQYF. The CDR3 nucleotides are TGTGCCAGCACCACCCGCCTAGCGGGACAAGAGACCCAGTACTTC.

This sequence joins TRBV30 and TRBJ2-3; TRBD2 agrees at 8 bases. V dropped 2 bases and J dropped 9; count of bases not matched to a gene: 10. Germline V gene lookup returns CDR1 GTSNPN and CDR2 SVGIG (reference sequence). The CDR3 is made up of 14 amino acids. The CDR3 coding sequence is TGTGCCTGGAGTACTGGGCGGGGGGTTTGGACGCAGTATTTT. Translated: CAWSTGRGVWTQYF.

CDR3 in DNA: TGTGCCAGCAGTCAAAAAAGACAGGGCTATGGCTACACCTTC. As protein: CASSQKRQGYGYTF. This rearrangement joins TRBV12-3 or TRBV12-4 to TRBJ1-2; TRBD1 aligns across 7 bases. Trimming took 5 bases from V and 4 from J; bases not matched to a gene: 7. The CDR3 covers 14 residues.

This clonotype was observed a single time. This chain uses TRBV5-1 with TRBJ2-1, with unresolved D. CDR1 is SGHRS, CDR2 YFSETQ, per germline. V was trimmed by 0 bases and J by 8 bases, leaving 9 bases between them. The CDR3 is 13 residues long. CDR3 coding DNA: TGCGCCAGCAGCTTGGGGGTAGGGTATGAGCAGTTCTTC. Its translation is CASSLGVGYEQFF.

The chain links TRBV7-2 to TRBJ1-3; D gene uncertain. The CDR3 extends over 12 amino acids. The V and J ends lost 2 bases and 8 bases respectively, with 7 bases between them. Germline values: CDR1 SGHTA, CDR2 FQGNSA. CDR3 region: CASSLLLDTIYF. The CDR3 DNA reads TGTGCCAGCAGCTTACTGTTGGACACCATATATTTT.

This clonotype was counted a few times. This chain uses TRBV5-1 with TRBJ1-2, with D unclear. V was pared by 1 base and J by 2 bases, with 12 bases between. The germline V gene encodes CDR1 SGHRS and CDR2 YFSETQ. This CDR3 contains 15 residues. This chain's CDR3 is CASSLLPGTNYGYTF. The CDR3 DNA is TGCGCCAGCAGCTTGCTCCCCGGCACCAACTATGGCTACACCTTC.

The chain joins TRBV7-3 to TRBJ2-3, with 14 bases matching TRBD2. The CDR3 sequence is 14 residues long. Losses at the gene ends were 7 bases for V and 4 bases for J; bases not matched to a gene: 1. Germline CDR1 SGHTA, CDR2 FQGTGA. CDR3 in amino acids: CASKTSGGADTQYF. For the CDR3, the DNA is TGTGCCAGCAAGACTAGCGGGGGGGCAGATACGCAGTATTTT. The full variable domain, with the rest looked up from reference TRBV7-3 and TRBJ2-3, is GAGVSQTPSNKVTEKGKYVELRCDPISGHTALYWYRQSLGQGPEFLIYFQGTGAADDSGLPNDRFFAVRPEGSVSTLKIQRTERGDSAVYLCASKTSGGADTQYFGPGTRLTVL.

In this sample, this clonotype turned up a few times. The chain recombines TRBV20-1 with TRBJ1-2; D is unresolved. The length of the CDR3 is 12 residues. V was trimmed by 6 bases and J by 2 bases, leaving 10 bases between them. Germline lookup yields CDR1 DFQATT and CDR2 SNEGSKA (reference sequence). CDR3 region: CSASPQNYGYTF. In DNA, the CDR3 is TGCAGTGCAAGCCCTCAAAACTATGGCTACACCTTC.

The J gene is TRBJ2-2, the V gene TRBV7-9; no definite D call. The V gene's germline CDR1 is SEHNR and CDR2 FQNEAQ (reference sequence). V lost 1 base and J 5 bases, leaving 8 bases between the germline ends. This CDR3 contains 14 residues. The CDR3 sequence: CASSLDVRTGELFF. The CDR3 DNA sequence: TGTGCCAGCAGCTTAGATGTGAGGACCGGGGAGCTGTTTTTT.

The chain employs TRBV7-2 and TRBJ2-1; 7 bases agree with TRBD1. This CDR3 comprises 15 residues. CDR1 and CDR2 from the germline V gene are SGHTA and FQGNSA. With V trimmed by 5 bases and J by 10 bases, 14 bases remained unmatched. DNA of the CDR3: TGTGCCAGCAGCCTTACTGGGACAGTTGCCTACGAGCAGTTCTTC. The encoded protein is CASSLTGTVAYEQFF.

In this sample, this clonotype turned up many times. The rearrangement uses TRBV6-2 or TRBV6-3 and TRBJ2-7; D ambiguous. The CDR3 length is 14 residues. Trimming shortened V by 5 bases and J by 0 bases, and 11 bases separated the two germline ends. The germline V gene has CDR1 MNHEY and CDR2 SVGEGT. This chain's CDR3 is CASSNPHSSYEQYF. CDR3 nucleotides: TGTGCCAGCAGTAACCCCCACAGCTCCTACGAGCAGTACTTC.

With regard to this clonotype: Possible read error: a much larger clone is one base away. The chain combines TRBV5-4 with TRBJ2-5; the match to TRBD2 covers 8 bases. The germline CDR1 and CDR2 sequences are SGHNT and YYREEE (reference sequence). There are 17 residues in the CDR3. Trimming removed 10 bases from V and 2 bases from J; junction bases left unmatched: 19. This CDR3 is CAGILRGGPQNQETQYF. CDR3 DNA sequence: TGTGCCGGAATACTGCGCGGGGGGCCTCAGAATCAAGAGACCCAGTACTTC.

The rearrangement links TRBV20-1 to TRBJ1-2, with D uncertain. Trimming cost V 6 bases and J 4 bases, with 12 bases left between them. Germline assignment: CDR1 DFQATT and CDR2 SNEGSKA (reference sequence). CDR3 length: 12 residues. CDR3 coding DNA: TGCAGTGCCCCAGGACGGGTCTATGGCTACACCTTC. Translation gives CSAPGRVYGYTF.